The clone carrying this TCR beta chain was observed a handful of times. The sample comes from a study of blood T cells in healthy people across ages. With a J-beta primer mix and a sample-barcoded 5' primer, a second PCR ran 7 to 11 cycles. MiXCR was run by TCRdb on the 5' RACE reads, yielding one entry per CDR3 protein. The repertoire has under 1,100,000 distinct CDR3 sequences, approximately 25% of them found once; the top ten carry around 0.7%. Another study also made use of these data, one on T cells of mothers and their children.

The sequencing sample was made of blood. The receptor was isolated from a girl aged 2 to 9 in good health.

The chain's CDR3 is CASSPGRGLSNQPQHF. DNA for the CDR3: TGTGCCAGCAGCCCAGGCAGAGGTTTGAGCAATCAGCCCCAGCATTTT. J is TRBJ1-5 and V is TRBV5-6, with unresolved D. The CDR3 spans 16 residues. The ends were cut back, 4 bases at V and 1 base at J, with 15 bases in the middle. Germline V CDR1 and CDR2: SGHDT, YYEEEE.